The 16 T cell receptor beta chains below were found in one sample sequenced in a study of identical twins. TCRdb reanalysed the 5' RACE reads using MiXCR and keeps one entry per CDR3 protein. Among approximately 470,000 distinct CDR3 sequences, approximately 14% were seen once, and the ten largest hold 0.52%. The data also belong to a second study, concerning yellow fever vaccine responses in identical twins.

The sequencing sample was made of CD4+ T cells sorted from blood. The receptors originated from a young woman in good health.

Only a few counts were recorded for this clonotype. The chain joins TRBV4-2 to TRBJ2-7, with 7 bases that match TRBD2. Germline CDR1 is LGHNA and CDR2 is YNFKEQ. The CDR3 has 15 residues. Trimming at V came to 3 bases and at J to 0 bases, leaving 5 bases not matched to a gene. CDR3 nucleotide sequence: TGTGCCAGCAGCCAGTTAGCGGGTCCCTCCTACGAGCAGTACTTC. Residues: CASSQLAGPSYEQYF.

This clonotype occurred a few times. The J gene is TRBJ2-1, the V gene TRBV5-1; TRBD2 matches 10 bases. Germline V CDR1 and CDR2: SGHRS, YFSETQ. This CDR3 has 15 residues. V gave up 1 base and J gave up 9 bases; unmatched junction bases: 7. The CDR3 loop reads CASSLLPSGSVEQFF. The CDR3 coding sequence is TGCGCCAGCAGCTTGTTGCCTAGCGGGAGTGTTGAGCAGTTCTTC.

The V and J genes are TRBV30 and TRBJ2-1, with a tentative D call TRBD2 (5 bases). The CDR3 is 11 residues long. The V and J ends lost 8 bases and 3 bases respectively, with 8 bases between them. Germline V gene sequence: CDR1 GTSNPN, CDR2 SVGIG (reference sequence). The CDR3 DNA sequence: TGTGCCGGGGAGTACTACAATGAGCAGTTCTTC. As protein: CAGEYYNEQFF.

This clonotype was counted only a few times. V is TRBV5-1 and J is TRBJ2-2; D possibly corresponds to TRBD2 (5 bases). The CDR3 is made up of 20 amino acids. Germline values: CDR1 SGHRS, CDR2 YFSETQ. Trimming removed 1 base at V and 6 bases at J, with 28 bases between. DNA for the CDR3: TGCGCCAGCAGCTTGCATTCCAAGCGGTCGAACGTTCGGAGGTCCGGGGAGCTGTTTTTT. Translation: CASSLHSKRSNVRRSGELFF.

This clonotype was found a few times. The J gene is TRBJ2-7, the V gene TRBV6-2 or TRBV6-3; D is possibly TRBD1 (5 bases). CDR1 MNHEY and CDR2 SVGEGT come from the germline V gene. V lost 7 bases and J 0 bases, leaving 25 bases between the germline ends. CDR3 length: 18 residues. CDR3 amino acids: CASTNRSSLRPDSYEQYF. The CDR3 nucleotides are TGTGCCAGCACCAACAGGTCTTCCCTTCGCCCCGACTCCTACGAGCAGTACTTC.

This clonotype has at least ten counts. The V gene is TRBV11-1, the J gene TRBJ2-1, with D perhaps TRBD1 (6 bases). The V and J ends lost 7 bases and 6 bases respectively, with 13 bases between them. Germline lookup yields CDR1 SGHAT and CDR2 FQDESV (reference sequence). This CDR3 is built from 13 residues. CDR3 nucleotides: TGTGCCAGCACTGGACAGACCCCCAATGAGCAGTTCTTC. This gives the protein CASTGQTPNEQFF.

This clonotype has more than one count but fewer than ten. The chain is built from TRBV20-1 and TRBJ2-3, with D possibly being TRBD2 (6 bases). This CDR3 has 12 amino acids. V was shortened by 6 bases and J by 6 bases, with 13 bases between the two germline ends. The germline gives CDR1 DFQATT, CDR2 SNEGSKA (reference sequence). CDR3: CSAPLAGDTQYF. CDR3 nucleotides: TGCAGTGCCCCCTTGGCGGGGGATACGCAGTATTTT.

This clonotype has a handful of counts. The genes are TRBV2 and TRBJ2-2, with D possibly being TRBD1 (6 bases). Germline V gives CDR1 SNHLY, CDR2 FYNNEI. The CDR3 has 16 residues. V dropped 6 bases and J dropped 0 bases, with 14 bases sitting between them. CDR3 loop: CASRQPGTSNTGELFF. CDR3 in DNA: TGTGCCAGCAGGCAGCCCGGGACATCGAACACCGGGGAGCTGTTTTTT. Looking up the rest from reference TRBV2 and TRBJ2-2 gives the full variable domain: EPEVTQTPSHQVTQMGQEVILRCVPISNHLYFYWYRQILGQKVEFLVSFYNNEISEKSEIFDDQFSVERPDGSNFTLKIRSTKLEDSAMYFCASRQPGTSNTGELFFGEGSRLTVL.

The gene calls are TRBV7-2 and TRBJ2-2, with TRBD1 matching over 7 bases. The J segment lost 2 bases and the V segment lost 5 bases, leaving 8 bases of the junction unmatched. The germline gives CDR1 SGHTA, CDR2 FQGNSA. The CDR3 is made up of 16 amino acids. CDR3 amino acids: CASSLPDRANTGELFF. The CDR3 region has the DNA TGTGCCAGCAGCCTACCCGACAGGGCTAACACCGGGGAGCTGTTTTTT. Full variable domain (missing parts from reference TRBV7-2 and TRBJ2-2): GAGVSQSPSNKVTEKGKDVELRCDPISGHTALYWYRQSLGQGLEFLIYFQGNSAPDKSGLPSDRFSAERTGGSVSTLTIQRTQQEDSAVYLCASSLPDRANTGELFFGEGSRLTVL.

This clonotype was found a few times. The CDR3 sequence: CASSYSSVSGLKQFF. For the CDR3, the DNA is TGTGCCAGCAGTTACTCGAGCGTCAGCGGCCTAAAGCAGTTCTTC. V usage is TRBV6-2 or TRBV6-3 and J usage is TRBJ2-1; D perhaps matches TRBD2 (5 bases). CDR1 and CDR2 from the germline V gene are MNHEY and SVGEGT. Between the trimmed V and J ends, which lost 0 bases and 11 bases, there was a span of 17 bases. The length of the CDR3 is 15 residues.

Only a few counts were recorded for this clonotype. The rearrangement joins TRBV2 to TRBJ2-2; TRBD1 matches at 12 bases. This CDR3 spans 14 amino acids. V gave up 9 bases and J gave up 4 bases; unmatched junction bases: 3. CDR1 is SNHLY, CDR2 FYNNEI, per germline. The chain's CDR3 is CARGQGASTGELFF. CDR3 nucleotide sequence: TGTGCCAGGGGACAGGGGGCTTCCACCGGGGAGCTGTTTTTT.

The chain recombines TRBV20-1 with TRBJ2-5; D ambiguous. The germline V and J ends were trimmed by 1 base and 5 bases, with 5 bases remaining between them. The CDR3 sequence is 11 residues long. CDR1 is DFQATT and CDR2 is SNEGSKA in the germline V gene (reference sequence). In nucleotides, the CDR3 is TGCAGTGCTAGAGCGGTTGAGACCCAGTACTTC. It is translated as CSARAVETQYF.

The sample holds a few counts of this clonotype. DNA for the CDR3: TGCAGTGCTAGTGGGCTAGCGGGAGGATCCTACAATGAGCAGTTCTTC. Translation gives CSASGLAGGSYNEQFF. The genes are TRBV20-1 and TRBJ2-1; TRBD2 matches 11 bases. V trimming: 3 bases; J trimming: 1 base; junction bases outside the gene matches: 5. The CDR3 covers 16 residues. Germline CDR1 DFQATT, CDR2 SNEGSKA (reference sequence).

The V gene is TRBV10-3, the J gene TRBJ2-5, with D tentatively TRBD1 (5 bases). V lost 10 bases and J 2 bases, leaving 11 bases between the germline ends. Germline assignment: CDR1 ENHRY and CDR2 SYGVKD. The CDR3 has 12 residues. The CDR3 spells CATGQIQETQYF. CDR3 sequence (DNA): TGTGCCACCGGACAAATACAAGAGACCCAGTACTTC.

CDR3 sequence reads: CASSVEQGGEKLFF. CDR3 DNA sequence: TGTGCCAGCAGCGTAGAACAGGGAGGTGAAAAACTGTTTTTT. The rearrangement uses TRBV9 and TRBJ1-4, with D perhaps TRBD1 (6 bases). Deletions cut 0 bases from V and 7 bases from J, with 10 bases between. The CDR3 is 14 residues long. Germline V CDR1 and CDR2: SGDLS, YYNGEE.

This rearrangement joins TRBV6-1 to TRBJ1-1, with 8 bases that match TRBD1. CDR1 MNHNS and CDR2 SASEGT come from the germline V gene. The CDR3 has 14 residues. Losses at the gene ends were 5 bases for V and 1 base for J; bases not matched to a gene: 3. The CDR3 here is CASSRTGSNTEAFF. The CDR3 DNA is TGTGCCAGCAGTCGGACAGGGTCGAACACTGAAGCTTTCTTT.